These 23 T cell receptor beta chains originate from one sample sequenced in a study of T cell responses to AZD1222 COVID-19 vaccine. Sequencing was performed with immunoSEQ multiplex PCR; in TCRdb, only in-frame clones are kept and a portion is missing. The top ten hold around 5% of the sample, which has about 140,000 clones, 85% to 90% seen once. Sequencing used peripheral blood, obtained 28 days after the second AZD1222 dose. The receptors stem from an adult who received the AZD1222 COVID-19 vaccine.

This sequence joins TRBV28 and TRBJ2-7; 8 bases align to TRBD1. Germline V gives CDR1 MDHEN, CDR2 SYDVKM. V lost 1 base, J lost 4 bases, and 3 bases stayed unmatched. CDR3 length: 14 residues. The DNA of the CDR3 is TGTGCCAGCAGTTTATTCGACAGGGGATACGAGCAGTACTTC. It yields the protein CASSLFDRGYEQYF.

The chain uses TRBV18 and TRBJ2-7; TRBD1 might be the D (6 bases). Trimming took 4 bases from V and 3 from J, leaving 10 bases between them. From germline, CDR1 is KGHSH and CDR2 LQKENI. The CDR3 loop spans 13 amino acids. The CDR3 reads CASSHGQNYEQYF. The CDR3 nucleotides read TGTGCCAGCTCACACGGACAGAACTACGAGCAGTACTTC. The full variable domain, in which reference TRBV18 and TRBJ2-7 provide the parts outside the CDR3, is NAGVMQNPRHLVRRRGQEARLRCSPMKGHSHVYWYRQLPEEGLKFMVYLQKENIIDESGMPKERFSAEFPKEGPSILRIQQVVRGDSAAYFCASSHGQNYEQYFGPGTRLTVT.

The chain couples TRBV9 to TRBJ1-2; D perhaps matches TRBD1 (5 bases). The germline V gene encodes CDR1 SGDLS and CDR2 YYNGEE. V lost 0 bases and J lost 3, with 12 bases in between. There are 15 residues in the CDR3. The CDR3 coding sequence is TGTGCCAGCAGCGTAGGGGGTACAGGCGACTATGGCTACACCTTC. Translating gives CASSVGGTGDYGYTF.

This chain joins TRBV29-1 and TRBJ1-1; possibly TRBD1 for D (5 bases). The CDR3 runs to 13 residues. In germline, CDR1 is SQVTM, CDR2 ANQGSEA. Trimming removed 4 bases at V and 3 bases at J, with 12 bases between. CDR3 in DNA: TGCAGCGTTGGGGGCGAATGGGACACTGAAGCTTTCTTT. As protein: CSVGGEWDTEAFF.

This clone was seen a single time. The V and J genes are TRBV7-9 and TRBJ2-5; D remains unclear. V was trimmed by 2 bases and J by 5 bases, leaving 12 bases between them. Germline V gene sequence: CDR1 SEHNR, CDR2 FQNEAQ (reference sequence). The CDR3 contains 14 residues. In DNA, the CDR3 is TGTGCCAGCAGCTTAAGCTCCGGCTGGGAGACCCAGTACTTC. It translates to CASSLSSGWETQYF.

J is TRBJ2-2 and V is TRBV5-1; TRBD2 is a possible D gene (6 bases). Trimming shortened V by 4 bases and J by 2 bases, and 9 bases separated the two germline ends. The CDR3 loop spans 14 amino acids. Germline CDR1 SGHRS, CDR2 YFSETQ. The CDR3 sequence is CASSREANTGELFF. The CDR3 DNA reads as TGCGCCAGCAGCAGGGAGGCTAACACCGGGGAGCTGTTTTTT.

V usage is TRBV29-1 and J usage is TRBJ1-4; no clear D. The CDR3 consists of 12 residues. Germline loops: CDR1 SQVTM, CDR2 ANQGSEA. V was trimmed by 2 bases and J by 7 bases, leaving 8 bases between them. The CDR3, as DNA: TGCAGCGTTGAACGGGGTGGTGAAAAACTGTTTTTT. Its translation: CSVERGGEKLFF.

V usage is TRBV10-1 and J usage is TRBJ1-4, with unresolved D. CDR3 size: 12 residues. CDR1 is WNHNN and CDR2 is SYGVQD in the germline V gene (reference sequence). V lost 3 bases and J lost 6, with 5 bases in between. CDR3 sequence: CASSEGHEKLFF. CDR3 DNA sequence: TGCGCCAGCAGTGAAGGCCATGAAAAACTGTTTTTT.

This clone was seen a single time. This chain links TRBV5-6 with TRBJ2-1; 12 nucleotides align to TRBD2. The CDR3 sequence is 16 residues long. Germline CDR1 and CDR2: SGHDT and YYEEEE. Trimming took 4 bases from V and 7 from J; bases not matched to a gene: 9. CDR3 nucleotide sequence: TGTGCCAGCAGCCTGGGGCTAGCGGGAGGGATTAATGAGCAGTTCTTC. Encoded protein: CASSLGLAGGINEQFF.

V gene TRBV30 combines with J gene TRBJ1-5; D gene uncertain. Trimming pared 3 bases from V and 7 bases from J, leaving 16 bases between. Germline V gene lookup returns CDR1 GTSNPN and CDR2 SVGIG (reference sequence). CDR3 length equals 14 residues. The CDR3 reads CAWRGVGMHQPQHF. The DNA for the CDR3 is TGTGCCTGGAGGGGAGTAGGGATGCACCAGCCCCAGCATTTT.

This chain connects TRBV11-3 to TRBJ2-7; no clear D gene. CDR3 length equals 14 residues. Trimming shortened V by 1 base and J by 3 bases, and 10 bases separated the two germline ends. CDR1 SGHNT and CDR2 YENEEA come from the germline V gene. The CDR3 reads CASSLGNYDYEQYF. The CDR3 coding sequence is TGTGCCAGCAGCTTAGGCAACTACGACTACGAGCAGTACTTC.

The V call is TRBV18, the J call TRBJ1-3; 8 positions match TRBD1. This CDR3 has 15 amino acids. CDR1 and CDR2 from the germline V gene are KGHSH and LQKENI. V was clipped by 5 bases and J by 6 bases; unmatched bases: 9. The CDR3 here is CASSTWGQEVNTIYF. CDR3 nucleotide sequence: TGTGCCAGCTCAACGTGGGGACAGGAGGTAAACACCATATATTTT.

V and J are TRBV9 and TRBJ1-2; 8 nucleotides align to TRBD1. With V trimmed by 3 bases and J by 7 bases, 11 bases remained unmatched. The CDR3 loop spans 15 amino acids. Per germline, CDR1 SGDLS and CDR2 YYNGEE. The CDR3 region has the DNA TGTGCCAGCAGCGACAAAGGGATGGGACAGGCTGGCTACACCTTC. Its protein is CASSDKGMGQAGYTF.

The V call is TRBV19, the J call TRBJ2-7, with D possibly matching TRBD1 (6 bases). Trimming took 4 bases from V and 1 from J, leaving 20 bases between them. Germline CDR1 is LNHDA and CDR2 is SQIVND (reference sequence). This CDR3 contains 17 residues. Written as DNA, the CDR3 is TGTGCCAGTAGTAACCCCGTGGGGGCAGGCTGGTCCTACGAGCAGTACTTC. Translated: CASSNPVGAGWSYEQYF.

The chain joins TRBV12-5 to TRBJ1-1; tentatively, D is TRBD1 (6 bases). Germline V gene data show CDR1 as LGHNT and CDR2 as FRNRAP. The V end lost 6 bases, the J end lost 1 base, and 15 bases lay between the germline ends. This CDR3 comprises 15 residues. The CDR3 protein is CASGPQGYPNTEAFF. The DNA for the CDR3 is TGTGCTAGTGGACCACAGGGTTACCCGAACACTGAAGCTTTCTTT.

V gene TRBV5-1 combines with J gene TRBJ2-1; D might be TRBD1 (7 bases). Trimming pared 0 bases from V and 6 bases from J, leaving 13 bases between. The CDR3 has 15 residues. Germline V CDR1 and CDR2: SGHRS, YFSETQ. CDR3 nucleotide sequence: TGCGCCAGCAGCTTGGAGACAGGGAGGTTCAATGAGCAGTTCTTC. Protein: CASSLETGRFNEQFF.

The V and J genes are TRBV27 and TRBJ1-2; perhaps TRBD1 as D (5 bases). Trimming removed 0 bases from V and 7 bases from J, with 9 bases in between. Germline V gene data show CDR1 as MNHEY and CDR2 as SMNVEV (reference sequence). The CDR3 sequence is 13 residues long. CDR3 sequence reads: CASSLSPGLGYTF. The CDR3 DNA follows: TGTGCCAGCAGTTTATCCCCGGGGCTTGGCTACACCTTC.

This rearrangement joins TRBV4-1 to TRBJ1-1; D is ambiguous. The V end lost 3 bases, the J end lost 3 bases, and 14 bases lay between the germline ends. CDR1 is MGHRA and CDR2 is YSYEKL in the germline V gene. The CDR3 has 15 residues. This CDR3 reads CASSQEEFLDTEAFF. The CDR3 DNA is TGCGCCAGCAGCCAGGAGGAGTTCTTGGACACTGAAGCTTTCTTT.

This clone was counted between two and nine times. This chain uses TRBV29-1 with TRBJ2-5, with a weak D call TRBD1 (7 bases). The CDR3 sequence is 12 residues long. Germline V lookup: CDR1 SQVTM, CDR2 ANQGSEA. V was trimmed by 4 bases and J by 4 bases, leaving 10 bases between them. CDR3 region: CSVVQGGETQYF. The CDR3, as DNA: TGCAGCGTTGTCCAGGGGGGAGAGACCCAGTACTTC.

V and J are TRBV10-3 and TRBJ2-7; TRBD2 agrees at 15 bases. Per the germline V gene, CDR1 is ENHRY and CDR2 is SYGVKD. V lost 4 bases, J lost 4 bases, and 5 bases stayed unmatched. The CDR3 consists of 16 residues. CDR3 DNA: TGTGCCATCAGTGGGACTAGCGGGGGGGCCTCTTACGAGCAGTACTTC. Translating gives CAISGTSGGASYEQYF.

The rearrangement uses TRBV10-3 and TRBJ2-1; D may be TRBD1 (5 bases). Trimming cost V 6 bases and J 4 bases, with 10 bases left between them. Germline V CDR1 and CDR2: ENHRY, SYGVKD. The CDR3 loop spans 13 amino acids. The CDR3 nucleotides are TGTGCCATCAGGGTGACAGATTACAATGAGCAGTTCTTC. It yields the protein CAIRVTDYNEQFF.

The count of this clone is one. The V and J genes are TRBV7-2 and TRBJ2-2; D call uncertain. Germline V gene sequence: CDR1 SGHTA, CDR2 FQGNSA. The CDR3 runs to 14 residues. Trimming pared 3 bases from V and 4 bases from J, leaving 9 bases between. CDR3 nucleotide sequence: TGTGCCAGCAGCTTTAGGTCTCTCACCGGGGAGCTGTTTTTT. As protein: CASSFRSLTGELFF.

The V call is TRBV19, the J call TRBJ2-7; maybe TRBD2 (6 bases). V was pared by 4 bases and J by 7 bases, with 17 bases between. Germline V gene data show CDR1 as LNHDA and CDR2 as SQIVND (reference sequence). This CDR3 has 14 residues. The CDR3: CASSSMGLLSEQYF. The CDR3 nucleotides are TGTGCCAGTAGTAGCATGGGACTCCTTTCTGAGCAGTACTTC.